The 6 T cell receptor beta chains given below trace back to one sample, sequenced in a study of T cell responses to AZD1222 COVID-19 vaccine. Produced via immunoSEQ multiplex PCR; TCRdb's table is partial and in-frame only. Of around 110,000 clones in the sample, about 90% were seen once. The specimen comprised peripheral blood, sampled on day 0 of AZD1222 vaccination. These TCRs come from an adult in good health.

The rearrangement joins TRBV27 to TRBJ1-5, with D perhaps TRBD1 (5 bases). Trimming stripped 6 bases from V and 1 base from J, with 22 bases between. Per the germline V gene, CDR1 is MNHEY and CDR2 is SMNVEV (reference sequence). This CDR3 has 18 residues. CDR3 DNA sequence: TGTGCCAGCAGGCGGGTGACCGGGACGGCCCTCAGCAATCAGCCCCAGCATTTT. This sequence encodes CASRRVTGTALSNQPQHF.

The chain is built from TRBV9 and TRBJ1-1; 8 bases line up with TRBD1. The germline gives CDR1 SGDLS, CDR2 YYNGEE. After removal of 4 bases from V and 1 base from J, the junction contained 3 bases not matched to a gene. The CDR3 loop spans 14 amino acids. In DNA form, the CDR3 reads TGTGCCAGCAGCTCCGGGACAGGGAACACTGAAGCTTTCTTT. Protein: CASSSGTGNTEAFF.

V and J are TRBV28 and TRBJ1-1, with D possibly matching TRBD1 (5 bases). Per the germline V gene, CDR1 is MDHEN and CDR2 is SYDVKM. Trimming took 4 bases from V and 2 from J, leaving 11 bases between them. This CDR3 region has 14 residues. Written as DNA, the CDR3 is TGTGCCAGCAGTTCCCGGGGCGTAAACACTGAAGCTTTCTTT. This translates into CASSSRGVNTEAFF.

V gene TRBV19 combines with J gene TRBJ1-5; D gene ambiguous. CDR3 length: 15 residues. In germline, CDR1 is LNHDA, CDR2 SQIVND (reference sequence). The germline V and J ends were trimmed by 8 bases and 2 bases, with 16 bases remaining between them. The CDR3 sequence is CASAPLGGGNQPQHF. CDR3 sequence (DNA): TGTGCCAGTGCACCCCTGGGCGGAGGCAATCAGCCCCAGCATTTT.

The chain links TRBV6-6 to TRBJ2-2, with unresolved D. CDR1 and CDR2 (germline): MNHNY, SVGAGI (reference sequence). This CDR3 spans 14 amino acids. The V gene lost 8 bases and the J gene lost 4 bases, with 14 bases spanning the gap. For the CDR3, the DNA is TGTGCCAGCTATCAAGGGTTGGTCACCGGGGAGCTGTTTTTT. It encodes CASYQGLVTGELFF.

The V gene is TRBV11-2, the J gene TRBJ1-3; 7 bases line up with TRBD1. The CDR3 contains 16 residues. Germline V gene sequence: CDR1 SGHAT, CDR2 FQNNGV. Losses at the gene ends were 4 bases for V and 4 bases for J; bases not matched to a gene: 10. CDR3 amino acids: CASSWGTGTVGNTIYF. The CDR3 bases are TGTGCCAGCAGCTGGGGGACCGGGACAGTCGGAAACACCATATATTTT.